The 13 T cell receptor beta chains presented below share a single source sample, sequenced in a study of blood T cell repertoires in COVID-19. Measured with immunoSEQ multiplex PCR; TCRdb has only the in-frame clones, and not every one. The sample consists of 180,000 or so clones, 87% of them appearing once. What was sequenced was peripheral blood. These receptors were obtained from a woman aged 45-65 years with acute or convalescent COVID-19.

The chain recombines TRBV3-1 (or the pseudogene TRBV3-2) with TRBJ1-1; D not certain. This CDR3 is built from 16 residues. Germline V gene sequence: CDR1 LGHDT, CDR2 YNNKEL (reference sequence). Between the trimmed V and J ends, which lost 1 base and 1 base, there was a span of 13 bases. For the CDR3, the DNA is TGTGCCAGCAGCCAAGGGTGGGTTCCGGGGAACACTGAAGCTTTCTTT. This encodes CASSQGWVPGNTEAFF.

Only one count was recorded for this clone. As DNA, the CDR3 is TGTGCCGGGGGGGGTGAAAAACTGTTTTTT. This gives the protein CAGGGEKLFF. The chain employs TRBV6-5 and TRBJ1-4; perhaps TRBD1 as D (5 bases). Germline CDR1 MNHEY, CDR2 SVGAGI. The germline V and J ends were trimmed by 11 bases and 7 bases, with 8 bases remaining between them. The CDR3 sequence is 10 residues long.

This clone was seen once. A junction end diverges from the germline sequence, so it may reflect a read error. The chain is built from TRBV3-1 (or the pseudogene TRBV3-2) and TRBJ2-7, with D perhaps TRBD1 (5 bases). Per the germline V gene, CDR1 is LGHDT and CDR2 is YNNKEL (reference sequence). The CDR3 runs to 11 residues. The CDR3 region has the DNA TGTGCCAGCAGCCACTGGGCACAGGCCGGTTTC. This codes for CASSHWAQAGF.

The CDR3 DNA follows: TGTGCCACCAGCCTCGACAGAAAGCAGTTCTTC. Translated: CATSLDRKQFF. The V call is TRBV15, the J call TRBJ2-1; possible D gene TRBD1, 5 bases. This CDR3 contains 11 residues. Germline CDR1 is LNHNV and CDR2 is YYDKDF (reference sequence). Trimming shortened V by 5 bases and J by 11 bases, and 10 bases separated the two germline ends.

CDR3 sequence reads: CAIRGTSGAGDYEQYF. CDR3 DNA sequence: TGTGCCATCAGGGGGACTAGCGGGGCTGGGGACTACGAGCAGTACTTC. The rearrangement joins TRBV10-3 to TRBJ2-7; 13 bases are a match to TRBD2. CDR1 is ENHRY, CDR2 SYGVKD, per germline. The length of the CDR3 is 16 residues. V shed 6 bases, J shed 3 bases, and the junction held 8 bases outside the gene matches.

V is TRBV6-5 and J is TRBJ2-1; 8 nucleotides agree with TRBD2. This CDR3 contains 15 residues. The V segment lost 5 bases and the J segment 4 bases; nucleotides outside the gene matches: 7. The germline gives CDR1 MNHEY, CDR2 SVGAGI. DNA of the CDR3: TGTGCCAGCAGTACCGGGACTAGAAATTACAATGAGCAGTTCTTC. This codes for CASSTGTRNYNEQFF.

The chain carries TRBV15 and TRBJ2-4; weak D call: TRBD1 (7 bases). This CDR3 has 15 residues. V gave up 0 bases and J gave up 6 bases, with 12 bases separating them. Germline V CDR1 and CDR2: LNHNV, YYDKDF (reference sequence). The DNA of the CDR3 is TGTGCCACCAGCAGAGATCCGCAGGGGGGAAACATTCAGTACTTC. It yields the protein CATSRDPQGGNIQYF.

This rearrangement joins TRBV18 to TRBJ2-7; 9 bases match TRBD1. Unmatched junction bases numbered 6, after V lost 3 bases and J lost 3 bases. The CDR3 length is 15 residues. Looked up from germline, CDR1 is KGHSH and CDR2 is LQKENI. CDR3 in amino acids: CASSPTGTGIYEQYF. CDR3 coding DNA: TGTGCCAGCTCACCCACCGGGACAGGGATCTACGAGCAGTACTTC.

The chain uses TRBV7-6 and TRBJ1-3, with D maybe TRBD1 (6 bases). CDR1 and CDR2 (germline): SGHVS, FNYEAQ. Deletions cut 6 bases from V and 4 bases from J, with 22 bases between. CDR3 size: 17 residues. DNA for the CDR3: TGTGCCAGCAGTCTAACCCACCCAGGGGAAGCCGGAAACACCATATATTTT. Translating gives CASSLTHPGEAGNTIYF.

The CDR3 protein is CASSSTGSNQPQHF. In DNA, the CDR3 is TGTGCCAGCAGTTCCACAGGGTCCAATCAGCCCCAGCATTTT. V gene TRBV6-6 combines with J gene TRBJ1-5; D might be TRBD1 (6 bases). Trimming took 4 bases from V and 3 from J, leaving 10 bases between them. Germline V gene lookup returns CDR1 MNHNY and CDR2 SVGAGI (reference sequence). The CDR3 runs to 14 residues.

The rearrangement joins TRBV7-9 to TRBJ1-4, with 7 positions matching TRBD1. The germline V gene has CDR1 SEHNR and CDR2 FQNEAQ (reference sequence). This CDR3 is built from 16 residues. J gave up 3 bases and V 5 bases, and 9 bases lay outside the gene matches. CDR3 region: CASSRTQGGSNEKLFF. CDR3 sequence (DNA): TGTGCCAGCAGCCGTACCCAGGGGGGCTCTAATGAAAAACTGTTTTTT.

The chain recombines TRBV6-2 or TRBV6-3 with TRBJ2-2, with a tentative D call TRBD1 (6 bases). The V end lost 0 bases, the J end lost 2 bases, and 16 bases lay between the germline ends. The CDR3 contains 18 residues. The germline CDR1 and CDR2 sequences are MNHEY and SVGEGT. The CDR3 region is CASSYSMRAGVNTGELFF. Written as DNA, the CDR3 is TGTGCCAGCAGTTACTCGATGCGGGCAGGGGTAAACACCGGGGAGCTGTTTTTT.

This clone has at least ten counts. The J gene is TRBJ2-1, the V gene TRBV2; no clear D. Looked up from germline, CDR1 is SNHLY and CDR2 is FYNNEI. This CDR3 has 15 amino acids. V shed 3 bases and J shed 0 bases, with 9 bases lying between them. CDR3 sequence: CASSENYLSYNEQFF. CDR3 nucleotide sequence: TGTGCCAGCAGTGAGAACTACCTCTCCTACAATGAGCAGTTCTTC.